This TCR beta chain was sequenced in a study of shared clonotypes between healthy human individuals. Study results and caveats: The authors sampled blood alone, and tissue repertoires likely differ. Several donors held around 5% of naive CD4 clonotypes in common.

This CDR3 has 13 residues. Germline V gene lookup returns CDR1 SNHLY and CDR2 FYNNEI. The V gene lost 6 bases and the J gene lost 2 bases, with 10 bases spanning the gap. A remark on this clone: Its antigen remains unidentified.

The input for sorted-subset replicate PCRs was roughly 180 ng DNA, 25,000 to 35,000 T cell genomes. The method was immunoSEQ multiplex PCR; TCRdb's version includes in-frame clones alone and lacks a portion of them. The table has some 2.4 million clones, 80% to 95% seen once; the top ten hold 0.36%. Sequenced: naive CD4+ T cells from PBMCs. The subset: CD45RA+ positively selected. The source is a man aged 18 to 30 in good health. Some clones in this sample may be carry-over from other donors' samples. The chain combines TRBV2 with TRBJ2-5; D not certain. The CDR3 DNA follows: TGTGCCAGCAGCTCATGGCGTCAAGAGACCCAGTACTTC. It translates to CASSSWRQETQYF.